This T cell receptor beta chain was recovered during a study of T cell repertoires in aging, cancer and after chemotherapy (dated by TCRdb to between 2018 and 2021). Study-wide context: Six donor age groups were covered, ranging from 30 or younger up to 70 or older, and each group contained at least three individuals. To look at immunoaging and at how T cells reconstitute after chemotherapy, the study profiled TCR beta repertoires in peripheral blood from both healthy donors and cancer patients. Alongside some 100 healthy donors serving as a reference group, the cohort included some 220 cancer patients, of whom some 91 had hematological cancers and 110 to 140 had solid cancers. The complete dataset included some 10 million TCR reads. Paired pre- and post-chemotherapy samples in the solid tumor group came from brain tumor (glioblastoma) patients receiving temozolomide-based therapy.

Study-wide findings and limitations: Median generation probability increased over the chemotherapy interval in both cancer cohorts, suggesting repertoire reconstitution through rebound thymic output. Significantly lower blood TCR diversity and higher clonality were observed in untreated patients with hematological or solid cancers than in age-matched healthy donors. According to the authors, the repertoire data do not permit conclusions about immunological memory after chemotherapy. Declining TCR diversity with age in healthy donors was mainly explained by loss of richness; in cancer patients, loss of evenness also contributed.

Sequences MNHEY (CDR1) and SVGAGI (CDR2) are obtained from the germline V gene. Germline trimming amounts to 9 bases on V and 7 bases on J, with 8 as the count of junction bases outside the gene matches. The CDR3, cysteine through phenylalanine, is 13 amino acids long. Only the CDR3 part of the read is kept: 39 bases, read in frame from the first base. Instead of sorted cells or RNA, genomic DNA extracted from peripheral blood served as the source for amplifying TCR beta rearrangements. As a fraction of the sample, this clonotype is large (0.1 to 1%). Its antigen specificity is not known. No quality values exist for individual bases; no much larger clone is one base distant. Rearranged TRB sequences spanning V, D and J segments were amplified by multiplex touch-down PCR using a mixed TRB-A/B primer pool. Illumina adapters and sample indices were attached to the amplicons through two consecutive PCR reactions run with Phusion HS II polymerase. After gel purification with the NucleoSpin Gel and PCR Clean-up kit, the amplicons were checked using Qubit and an Agilent 2100 Bioanalyzer. The libraries were sequenced on an Illumina MiSeq with 600-cycle, single-indexed, paired-end runs. The original methods were these. MiXCR versions 2.12 and 3.0.5 were used to process the TRB sequences. A clone was defined as each unique CDR3 nucleotide sequence, and only productive sequences supported by at least two reads were kept. The repertoire metrics were Shannon diversity, evenness, clonality (calculated as one minus evenness), and diversity profiles parameterized by alpha from 0 to 5. The IGoR algorithm was used to calculate generation probabilities for clones in the paired samples taken before and after chemotherapy. The public reads were reprocessed in TCRdb via fastp at Q25 and MiXCR, keeping in-frame beta chains. CDR3 protein duplicates are merged, each entry listing the most common genes and DNA. Here the V and J calls rest on TCRdb's processing, not on the authors' analysis. The sample table records 2,500 to 3,500 distinct CDR3 sequences; about 30% of these occur just once. The top ten constitute 3.7% of the sample.

Specimen: blood. The sequence joins TRBV6-5 to TRBJ2-1, with 8 bases matching TRBD1. This TCR was sampled from a human donor with a solid tumor. The DNA reads TGTGCCAGTGGGTGGACAGGGAGGAATGAGCAGTTCTTC. This gives the protein CASGWTGRNEQFF.